These 19 T cell receptor beta chains were all obtained from the same sample, sequenced in a study of PD-1 blockade in classical Hodgkin lymphoma. Sequencing was performed with immunoSEQ multiplex PCR; in TCRdb, only in-frame clones are kept and a portion is missing. The profile shows approximately 27,000 clones, 65% to 90% of them singletons. Every one of the patients relapsed after autologous stem cell transplantation (brentuximab vedotin exposure was variable). The sample in question was peripheral blood mononuclear cells (PBMCs), obtained at baseline. These receptor sequences come from a human donor with classical Hodgkin lymphoma.

This clone was seen a handful of times. The V call is TRBV5-5, the J call TRBJ1-1; D ambiguous. Germline-derived CDR1 and CDR2 are SGHKS and YYEKEE (reference sequence). V shed 2 bases and J shed 0 bases, with 5 bases lying between them. This CDR3 is built from 13 residues. The CDR3 spells CASSFGLNTEAFF. The CDR3 nucleotides are TGTGCCAGCAGCTTCGGGCTGAACACTGAAGCTTTCTTT.

The chain has TRBV9 and TRBJ2-3; D unclear. The CDR3 has 14 residues. Germline lookup yields CDR1 SGDLS and CDR2 YYNGEE. V lost 3 bases, J lost 2 bases, and 10 bases lay in between. The CDR3 bases are TGTGCCAGCAGCGGACGACTCTTCACAGATACGCAGTATTTT. As protein: CASSGRLFTDTQYF. Together with reference TRBV9 and TRBJ2-3, the CDR3 gives the full variable domain: DSGVTQTPKHLITATGQRVTLRCSPRSGDLSVYWYQQSLDQGLQFLIQYYNGEERAKGNILERFSAQQFPDLHSELNLSSLELGDSALYFCASSGRLFTDTQYFGPGTRLTVL.

In DNA, the CDR3 is TGTGCCAGTAGACAGGGGAATCAGCCCCAGCATTTT. This gives the protein CASRQGNQPQHF. The chain couples TRBV19 to TRBJ1-5; the match to TRBD1 covers 7 bases. Germline V gene sequence: CDR1 LNHDA, CDR2 SQIVND (reference sequence). Trimming removed 6 bases from V and 4 bases from J; junction bases left unmatched: 0. The CDR3 loop spans 12 amino acids.

The chain links TRBV10-3 to TRBJ1-1; TRBD1 matches at 7 bases. The CDR3 is made up of 14 amino acids. Germline V gene sequence: CDR1 ENHRY, CDR2 SYGVKD. With 7 bases clipped from V and 5 bases from J, the junction kept 10 bases outside the gene matches. This CDR3 reads CAIKGQVGETEAFF. The CDR3 DNA is TGTGCCATCAAAGGACAGGTTGGTGAAACTGAAGCTTTCTTT.

The chain has TRBV6-6 and TRBJ2-3; D gene uncertain. With 5 bases removed from V and 2 bases from J, the gap between germline ends came to 8 bases. This CDR3 region has 13 residues. Germline V gene lookup returns CDR1 MNHNY and CDR2 SVGAGI (reference sequence). The CDR3 spells CASSKPITDTQYF. Here the CDR3 DNA reads TGTGCCAGCAGTAAACCAATCACAGATACGCAGTATTTT.

The rearrangement links TRBV6-6 to TRBJ2-5, with D possibly being TRBD1 or TRBD2 (5 bases each). CDR1 is MNHNY, CDR2 SVGAGI, per germline (reference sequence). The CDR3 covers 15 residues. Trimming shortened V by 2 bases and J by 2 bases, and 12 bases separated the two germline ends. The CDR3 region is CASSYAGREQETQYF. In DNA form, the CDR3 reads TGTGCCAGCAGTTACGCTGGCAGGGAGCAAGAGACCCAGTACTTC.

The gene calls are TRBV7-9 and TRBJ1-4; the match to TRBD1 covers 10 bases. V was pared by 5 bases and J by 7 bases, with 4 bases of the junction left unmatched. CDR3 size: 14 residues. Germline CDR1 is SEHNR and CDR2 is FQNEAQ (reference sequence). For the CDR3, the DNA is TGTGCCAGCAGCATGGACAGGGGGGGTGAAAAACTGTTTTTT. Translated, it gives CASSMDRGGEKLFF.

Relative to its sample, this clone is medium-sized. This sequence joins TRBV5-1 and TRBJ1-1; a possible D gene is TRBD1 (6 bases). V shed 5 bases and J shed 0 bases, with 11 bases lying between them. Per germline, CDR1 SGHRS and CDR2 YFSETQ. The CDR3 length is 14 residues. The DNA of the CDR3 is TGCGCCAGCAGGCCTGGACAGCTGAACACTGAAGCTTTCTTT. Its protein product is CASRPGQLNTEAFF.

V and J are TRBV5-1 and TRBJ1-1; the D gene is possibly TRBD1 (5 bases). The CDR3 covers 14 residues. From germline, CDR1 is SGHRS and CDR2 YFSETQ. The germline V and J ends were trimmed by 1 base and 6 bases, with 13 bases remaining between them. The CDR3 DNA reads TGCGCCAGCAGCTTGTCACAGGAAGTGGCTGAAGCTTTCTTT. It specifies CASSLSQEVAEAFF.

This clone appeared once. The J gene is TRBJ1-5, the V gene TRBV6-1; perhaps TRBD1 as D (6 bases). Germline V gives CDR1 MNHNS, CDR2 SASEGT. CDR3 length: 15 amino acids. Trimming shortened V by 5 bases and J by 6 bases, and 17 bases separated the two germline ends. The DNA of the CDR3 is TGTGCCAGCAGTAACACAGGGATTTCGGCTCAGCCCCAGCATTTT. Residues: CASSNTGISAQPQHF.

V and J are TRBV7-9 and TRBJ1-3, with D unresolved. Germline CDR1 reads SEHNR; CDR2 reads FQNEAQ (reference sequence). The CDR3 consists of 15 residues. V was shortened by 1 base and J by 0 bases, with 7 bases between the two germline ends. In DNA form, the CDR3 reads TGTGCCAGCAGCTTAGGGGGTAACTCTGGAAACACCATATATTTT. Translated, it gives CASSLGGNSGNTIYF.

J is TRBJ1-2 and V is TRBV5-1; D perhaps matches TRBD1 (5 bases). Trimming cost V 3 bases and J 4 bases, with 13 bases left between them. The CDR3 length is 14 residues. Looked up from germline, CDR1 is SGHRS and CDR2 is YFSETQ. This CDR3 is CASSSIGEGYGYTF. As DNA, the CDR3 is TGCGCCAGCAGCTCGATAGGGGAGGGCTATGGCTACACCTTC.

V gene TRBV10-3 combines with J gene TRBJ1-2; 8 bases align to TRBD1. CDR1 is ENHRY and CDR2 is SYGVKD in the germline V gene. J gave up 5 bases and V 2 bases, and 1 base lay outside the gene matches. The length of the CDR3 is 13 residues. Here the CDR3 reads CAISERTGYGYTF. The CDR3 DNA sequence: TGTGCCATCAGTGAGAGGACAGGGTATGGCTACACCTTC.

The table lists this clone with a few counts. Here the CDR3 reads CASSLKTGAGTEAFF. CDR3 DNA: TGCGCCAGCAGCTTGAAGACAGGGGCAGGGACTGAAGCTTTCTTT. The V and J genes are TRBV5-1 and TRBJ1-1, with TRBD1 matching over 8 bases. Germline V gives CDR1 SGHRS, CDR2 YFSETQ. V lost 1 base to trimming and J lost 5 bases; unmatched junction nucleotides: 7. The CDR3 contains 15 residues.

This sequence joins TRBV18 and TRBJ1-2; 8 bases fit TRBD1. This CDR3 region has 16 residues. Trimming removed 3 bases from V and 6 bases from J; junction bases left unmatched: 12. The germline CDR1 and CDR2 sequences are KGHSH and LQKENI. The CDR3 bases are TGTGCCAGCTCACCGTTTTCCCCGGGACAGGAGGATGGCTACACCTTC. Amino acid sequence: CASSPFSPGQEDGYTF.

Here the CDR3 DNA reads TGCGCCAGCAGCTTGGTGCAGGGGCTGAACACTGAAGCTTTCTTT. This gives the protein CASSLVQGLNTEAFF. The chain has TRBV5-1 and TRBJ1-1; perhaps TRBD1 as D (6 bases). The CDR3 is made up of 15 amino acids. Germline lookup yields CDR1 SGHRS and CDR2 YFSETQ. The V gene lost 0 bases and the J gene lost 0 bases, with 9 bases spanning the gap.

This clone has only one observation. The V gene is TRBV20-1, the J gene TRBJ2-1; D possibly corresponds to TRBD2 (5 bases). CDR1 and CDR2 (germline): DFQATT, SNEGSKA (reference sequence). CDR3 length equals 11 residues. The V end lost 2 bases, the J end lost 12 bases, and 11 bases lay between the germline ends. Here the CDR3 DNA reads TGCAGTGCTAGATCCCTGGCGGGGCAGTTCTTC. Amino acids: CSARSLAGQFF.

V is TRBV5-1 and J is TRBJ2-5; 14 bases line up with TRBD2. Germline CDR1 is SGHRS and CDR2 is YFSETQ. With V trimmed by 4 bases and J by 1 base, 3 bases remained unmatched. The CDR3 extends over 16 amino acids. The CDR3 bases are TGCGCCAGCAGCAAGGGGACTAGCGGGGGCCAAGAGACCCAGTACTTC. Protein: CASSKGTSGGQETQYF.

Comments on this clone: Other nucleotide sequences in the sample specify the same CDR3. Written as DNA, the CDR3 is TGCGCCAGCAGCTTGGCCGGAAGCTCTGGAAACACCATATATTTT. Its translation: CASSLAGSSGNTIYF. The chain employs TRBV5-1 and TRBJ1-3; D is ambiguous. V lost 0 bases and J lost 0, with 7 bases in between. The germline CDR1 and CDR2 sequences are SGHRS and YFSETQ. CDR3 size: 15 residues.